This TCR beta chain was identified in a study of blood T cell repertoires in COVID-19. Original processing notes: Counts of nucleated cells, estimated from reference gene primer amplification, were obtained. Assay used: immunoSEQ multiplex PCR; TCRdb lists only in-frame clones, some missing. That table furnishes V, J and clone size, whereas the DNA furnished D and trimming. The sample contains fewer than 300,000 clones, approximately 88% of which appear only once. The count of this clone is one. The V gene's germline CDR1 is KGHSH and CDR2 LQKENI. CDR3 length equals 15 residues. Trimming took 0 bases from V and 8 from J; bases not matched to a gene: 7.

The chain has TRBV18 and TRBJ2-1, with 7 bases matching TRBD2. The TCR originated in a middle-aged woman with acute COVID-19. Source material: PBMCs or T cells enriched from blood (not recorded which). CDR3 region: CASSPPGTTLDEQFF. CDR3 sequence (DNA): TGTGCCAGCTCACCACCCGGGACTACTCTCGATGAGCAGTTCTTC. Combining the CDR3 with reference TRBV18 and TRBJ2-1 gives the whole variable domain NAGVMQNPRHLVRRRGQEARLRCSPMKGHSHVYWYRQLPEEGLKFMVYLQKENIIDESGMPKERFSAEFPKEGPSILRIQQVVRGDSAAYFCASSPPGTTLDEQFFGPGTRLTVL.